What follows are 2 T cell receptor beta chains derived from one specimen sequenced in a study of T cells in Graves' hyperthyroidism and ophthalmopathy. Amplified TCR beta CDR3 regions derived from RNA transcripts. When the TCR CDR3 underwent first-round RT-PCR, the HTBI primer set was used. From the multiplex PCR reads, TCRdb called clonotypes with MiXCR, one entry per CDR3 protein. The sample includes 400,000 to 500,000 distinct CDR3 sequences, 13% to 15% of them seen just once. Sample: blood. These receptors were taken from a woman between 18 and 29 years old with Graves' hyperthyroidism.

This clonotype was observed at least ten times. The chain combines TRBV20-1 with TRBJ2-5, with 12 bases lining up with TRBD2. This CDR3 has 13 residues. Per germline, CDR1 DFQATT and CDR2 SNEGSKA (reference sequence). V lost 6 bases to trimming and J lost 5 bases; unmatched junction nucleotides: 4. CDR3 loop: CSATSGSSETQYF. The CDR3 DNA follows: TGCAGTGCGACTAGCGGGAGTTCGGAGACCCAGTACTTC.

At least ten counts were recorded for this clonotype. In nucleotides, the CDR3 is TGTGCCAGTAGAGGGACAATTAACTGGCACCCGAACACCGGGGAGCTGTTTTTT. Its translation is CASRGTINWHPNTGELFF. The rearrangement links TRBV19 to TRBJ2-2, with a weak D call TRBD1 (6 bases). The germline V gene encodes CDR1 LNHDA and CDR2 SQIVND (reference sequence). CDR3 length equals 18 residues. Trimming removed 6 bases from V and 0 bases from J, with 20 bases in between.